The subject of this entry is one T cell receptor beta chain. Its antigen is not known. This record comes from a study of shared clonotypes between healthy human individuals. Whole-study results and caveats: It was the few donors that limited the genetic and exposure-history diversity represented. Sampling was confined to blood; repertoires within tissues likely differ. On the whole, naive subsets had larger estimated richness than memory subsets had. Shared clonotypes: 4.5% to 6% naive CD4, around 3.5% naive CD8, less than 2.5% memory CD4, 0.4% to 0.5% memory CD8.

The protocol was immunoSEQ multiplex PCR, while the TCRdb copy is restricted to in-frame clones and leaves out a portion. The sample includes about 2.4 million clones, 93% seen only once; the top ten take 0.36%. The CDR3 covers 14 residues. CDR1 and CDR2 (germline): SGDLS, YYNGEE. V lost 3 bases, J lost 6 bases, and 16 bases lay in between. The sample taken for sequencing was naive CD4+ T cells from PBMCs. This sample's subset: CD45RA+ positively selected. The V call is TRBV9, the J call TRBJ2-7, with unresolved D. The sequence was obtained from a man aged 18 to 35 in good health. Some clones in this sample may be carry-over from other donors' samples. CDR3 region: CASSALPSWGEQYF. CDR3 coding DNA: TGTGCCAGCAGCGCCCTTCCCTCCTGGGGCGAGCAGTACTTC.